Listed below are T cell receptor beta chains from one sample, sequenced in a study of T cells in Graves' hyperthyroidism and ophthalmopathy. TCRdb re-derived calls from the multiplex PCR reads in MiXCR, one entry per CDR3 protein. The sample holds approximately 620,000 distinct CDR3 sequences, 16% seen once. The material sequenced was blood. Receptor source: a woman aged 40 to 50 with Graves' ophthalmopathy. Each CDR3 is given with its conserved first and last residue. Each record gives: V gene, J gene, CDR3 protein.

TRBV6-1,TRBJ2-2,CASRGVTGELFF
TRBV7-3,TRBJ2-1,CASSVTGGGYNEQFF
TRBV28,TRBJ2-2,CASERLVNTGELFF
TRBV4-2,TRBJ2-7,CASSLTSSEREGDEQYF
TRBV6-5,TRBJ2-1,CASIGRAYNEQFF
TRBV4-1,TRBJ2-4,CASSQDVGRRGEAKNIQYF
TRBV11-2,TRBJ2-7,CASSAIKGSSSYEQYF
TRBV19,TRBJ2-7,CASSIGTPYEQYF
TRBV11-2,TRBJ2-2,CASSSGTGDTGELFF
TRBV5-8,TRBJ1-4,CASSHRTTGYEKLFF
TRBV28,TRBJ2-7,CASSLVRRGLAGGSYEQYF
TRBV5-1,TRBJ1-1,CASSLRAGDTEAFF
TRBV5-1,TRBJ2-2,CASSRQGATGELFF
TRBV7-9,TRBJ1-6,CASSLDLSDNSPLHF
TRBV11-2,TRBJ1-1,CASSLRVRDTEAFF
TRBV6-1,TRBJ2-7,CASAWDSSSSYEQYF
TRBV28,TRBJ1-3,CASSLLEGAGGNTIYF
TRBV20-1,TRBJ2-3,CSASENSGRTDTQYF
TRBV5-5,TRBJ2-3,CASSKDFSKDTQYF
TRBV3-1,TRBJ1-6,CASSQDFDRGLTPLHF
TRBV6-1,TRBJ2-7,CASSDFRTAVMYEQYF
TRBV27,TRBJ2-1,CASSLNAYYNEQFF
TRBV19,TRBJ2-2,CASTILRSGGRAGELFF
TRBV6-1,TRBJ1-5,CASSPATGVQPQHF
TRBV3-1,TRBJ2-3,CASSQDFGLAETDTQYF
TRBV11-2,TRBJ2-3,CASSGTIGPDTQYF
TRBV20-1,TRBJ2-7,CSARDKYRKGDSSDEQYF
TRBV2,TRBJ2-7,CASSVMDYEQYF